Listed here is a single TCR beta chain. Its target is not known. Germline values: CDR1 ENHRY, CDR2 SYGVKD. The CDR3 covers 16 residues. The sample belongs to a study of blood T cells in healthy people across ages. Notes on the study in general: Whereas aged donors had fewer naive CD4+ cells, long-lived donors had more of them and higher diversity.

A second PCR of about 6 to 11 cycles used a sample-barcoded 5' primer and a J-beta primer mix. TCRdb used MiXCR to reprocess the 5' RACE reads, holding one entry per CDR3 protein. The data contain hundreds of thousands of distinct CDR3 sequences, over 45% of them singletons. Each donor was a healthy Caucasian individual from Russia, aged about 6 to 100. Researchers report isolating at least 7 million PBMCs per sample. This chain uses TRBV10-3 with TRBJ2-4, with 8 bases that match TRBD2. Near its end, the DNA agrees better with TRBJ2-7, so the J call may be wrong. Sequencing was carried out using blood. The TCR sequence derives from a young man in good health. CDR3 nucleotides: TGTGCCATCAGGTCGGGGGGGCGGACCGTTGGGAACGAGCAGTACTTC. It yields the protein CAIRSGGRTVGNEQYF.